The clone carrying this TCR beta chain was found a few times. Through a sample-barcoded 5' primer and a J-beta primer mix, a second PCR was run for roughly 6 to 12 cycles. Each CDR3 protein is one row after TCRdb ran MiXCR on the 5' RACE reads. This table has 550,000 to 800,000 distinct CDR3 sequences, around 20% appearing once. The ends lost 4 bases at V and 5 bases at J; junction bases unmatched: 5. The CDR3 consists of 14 residues. Germline V gene lookup returns CDR1 SGHRS and CDR2 YFSETQ. This sample stems from a study of blood T cells in healthy people across ages. The TCR comes from a man between 65 and 79 years old in good health. Sequenced input: blood. V gene TRBV5-1 combines with J gene TRBJ2-3; 9 nucleotides agree with TRBD2. Here the CDR3 reads CASSVGLAEDTQYF. The CDR3 DNA reads as TGCGCCAGCAGCGTGGGACTAGCTGAAGATACGCAGTATTTT.